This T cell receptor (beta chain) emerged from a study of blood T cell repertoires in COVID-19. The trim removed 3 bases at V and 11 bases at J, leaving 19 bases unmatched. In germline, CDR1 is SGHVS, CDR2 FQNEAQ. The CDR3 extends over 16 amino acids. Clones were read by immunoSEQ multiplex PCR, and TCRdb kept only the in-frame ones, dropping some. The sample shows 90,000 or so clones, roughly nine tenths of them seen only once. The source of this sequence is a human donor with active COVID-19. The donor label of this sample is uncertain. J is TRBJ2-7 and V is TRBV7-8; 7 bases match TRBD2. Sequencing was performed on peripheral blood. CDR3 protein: CASSLGPLAGVPRKYF. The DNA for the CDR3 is TGTGCCAGCAGCTTGGGCCCACTTGCGGGGGTGCCGCGAAAGTACTTC.